A single TCR beta chain is shown here with its context. The data belong to a study of cytomegalovirus exposure and HLA in healthy donors. The PCR used 60 Vbeta and 13 Jbeta primers. Sequencing was performed with immunoSEQ multiplex PCR; in TCRdb, only in-frame clones are kept and a portion is missing. Here the sample spans about 140,000 clones, roughly 90% being singletons. From germline, CDR1 is SGHTA and CDR2 FQGNSA. V lost 1 base and J 4 bases, leaving 10 bases between the germline ends. This CDR3 has 15 amino acids. The clonotype comes from a woman aged 40 to 50 in good health and CMV-seronegative. The rearrangement joins TRBV7-2 to TRBJ2-2; tentatively, D is TRBD1 (6 bases). The material sequenced was PBMCs. CDR3 sequence: CASSLVQGITGELFF. In nucleotides, the CDR3 is TGTGCCAGCAGCTTAGTACAGGGCATCACCGGGGAGCTGTTTTTT.